This T cell receptor (beta chain) was documented in a study of spatial heterogeneity in lung cancer. In the study overall: The library had UMIs, and each TCR and UMI pair averaged more than ten raw reads. Points from the study as a whole: Compared with follow-up, resection was when ubiquitous expanded tumor TCRs appeared in blood more.

Each molecule of TCR cDNA was tagged with one unique molecular identifier. TCRdb reprocessed the 5' RACE reads with MiXCR, giving one entry per CDR3 protein. Seen here are around 26,000 distinct CDR3 sequences, approximately 6.6% observed once, and the top ten hold over 11%. The time point was: sample taken at primary tumor resection. Unsorted samples of tumor, nontumor lung or frozen PBMC had their whole RNA sequenced. The donors were 72 patients with non-small cell lung cancer that was early-stage and untreated. Germline lookup yields CDR1 SGDLS and CDR2 YYNGEE. The CDR3 spans 18 residues. V dropped 4 bases and J dropped 4; count of bases not matched to a gene: 11. In this sample, this clonotype turned up many times. No antigen is known for it.

This receptor was taken from a male donor with early-stage non-small cell lung cancer. The chain joins TRBV9 to TRBJ2-1; 13 nucleotides agree with TRBD2. The sequences come from PBMCs, collected at surgery. This chain's CDR3 is CASSRLAGGAGSYNEQFF. The DNA of the CDR3 is TGTGCCAGCAGCCGACTAGCGGGAGGTGCGGGGAGTTACAATGAGCAGTTCTTC.